Below are 27 T cell receptor beta chains sequenced from a single sample in a study of response to subunit inactivated influenza vaccine (dated by TCRdb to between 2017 and 2018). Receptor libraries were prepared by RT-PCR. Instrument used: Illumina HiSeq 2500. TCRdb reworked the public reads: Q25 trimming with fastp, MiXCR clone assembly, productive beta chains retained. Each entry merges the rows of one CDR3 protein and shows their most common DNA and genes. The sample table lists about 520,000 distinct CDR3 sequences, roughly 23% of them with a count of one. The ten largest clonotypes hold approximately 2% of the sample. The input for sequencing was CD4+ T cells sorted from PBMCs, taken approximately 5 days after vaccination. The source of these receptors is a man aged 45-60 years who received an inactivated influenza vaccine. Donor details come from another sample of the same person, matched by shared clones.

The chain recombines TRBV29-1 with TRBJ2-4, with 9 bases fitting TRBD1. The junction had 7 bases not matched to a gene; V was cut back by 5 bases and J by 8 bases. The CDR3 has 13 residues. The V gene's germline CDR1 is SQVTM and CDR2 ANQGSEA. The DNA of the CDR3 is TGCAGCGTTACCGGGACAGGGAGGGACATTCAGTACTTC. Translation: CSVTGTGRDIQYF.

This clonotype was seen only a few times. The rearrangement joins TRBV4-3 to TRBJ2-1, with no clear D. This CDR3 comprises 15 residues. V shed 3 bases and J shed 10 bases, with 19 bases lying between them. Germline lookup yields CDR1 LGHNA and CDR2 YSLEER. In nucleotides, the CDR3 is TGCGCCAGCAGCCACCAAGTATCCCGGGTAGGGGAGCAGTTCTTC. Translating gives CASSHQVSRVGEQFF.

The table lists this clonotype with a few counts. The rearrangement uses TRBV4-1 and TRBJ2-1; either TRBD1 or TRBD2 may supply D (5 bases each). The CDR3 is made up of 19 amino acids. Trimming pared 0 bases from V and 4 bases from J, leaving 22 bases between. Germline V gene sequence: CDR1 MGHRA, CDR2 YSYEKL. The CDR3 reads CASSQDRSRQGREYNEQFF. The CDR3 region has the DNA TGCGCCAGCAGCCAAGATCGGAGTCGGCAGGGAAGGGAGTACAATGAGCAGTTCTTC.

The chain has TRBV6-1 and TRBJ1-1, with 9 bases fitting TRBD1. J lost 10 bases, V lost 1 base, and 4 bases had no gene match. The germline gives CDR1 MNHNS, CDR2 SASEGT. The CDR3 loop spans 13 amino acids. The DNA of the CDR3 is TGTGCCAGCAGTGAAGAGACAGGGGGGTCAGCTTTCTTT. Residues: CASSEETGGSAFF.

This clonotype appeared many times. V gene TRBV29-1 combines with J gene TRBJ2-3; either TRBD1 or TRBD2 may supply D (5 bases each). Germline V lookup: CDR1 SQVTM, CDR2 ANQGSEA. The CDR3 covers 14 residues. V lost 1 base, J lost 2 bases, and 10 bases lay in between. In DNA form, the CDR3 reads TGCAGCGTTGAAGTCGCCGGGACCACAGATACGCAGTATTTT. Translated, it gives CSVEVAGTTDTQYF.

This chain connects TRBV12-3 or TRBV12-4 to TRBJ2-2, with D perhaps TRBD1 (6 bases). The CDR3 contains 15 residues. Trimming stripped 9 bases from V and 4 bases from J, with 18 bases between. CDR3 nucleotides: TGTGCCAGTACCGGGACAAGGGGTTCCACCGGGGAGCTGTTTTTT. It encodes CASTGTRGSTGELFF.

In its sample, this clonotype was seen a few times. The junction and the germline gene differ at one end; a read error may be behind it. V gene TRBV20-1 combines with J gene TRBJ2-5, with 9 bases matching TRBD2. Germline assignment: CDR1 DFQATT and CDR2 SNEGSKA (reference sequence). This CDR3 has 17 amino acids. CDR3 amino acids: CSARDSGSSGVQETQYF. CDR3 sequence (DNA): TGCAGTGCTAGAGATAGTGGGTCTAGCGGGGTACAAGAGACCCAGTACTTT.

J is TRBJ2-7 and V is TRBV7-9; weak D call: TRBD2 (6 bases). V was clipped by 4 bases and J by 2 bases, with 15 bases between them. Germline V lookup: CDR1 SEHNR, CDR2 FQNEAQ (reference sequence). There are 15 residues in the CDR3. The CDR3 coding sequence is TGTGCCAGCAGCTCAGGCGGGGTCGGCACCTACGAGCAGTACTTC. Translation: CASSSGGVGTYEQYF.

Ten or more counts support this clonotype. The chain has TRBV20-1 and TRBJ2-3; D is uncertain. Germline assignment: CDR1 DFQATT and CDR2 SNEGSKA (reference sequence). V lost 6 bases and J lost 0, with 16 bases in between. This CDR3 region has 15 residues. The CDR3 DNA reads as TGCAGTGCGACCTCTGCGCAGTTGAGCACAGATACGCAGTATTTT. It specifies CSATSAQLSTDTQYF.

This chain connects TRBV6-2 or TRBV6-3 to TRBJ2-3; TRBD2 matches at 13 bases. Germline lookup yields CDR1 MNHEY and CDR2 SVGEGT. The CDR3 extends over 17 amino acids. V lost 2 bases to trimming and J lost 4 bases; unmatched junction nucleotides: 6. The CDR3 coding sequence is TGTGCCAGCAGTTACCCTGGACTAGCGGGAGTAGCAGATACGCAGTATTTT. Translated, it gives CASSYPGLAGVADTQYF.

A few counts support this clonotype. V and J are TRBV4-3 and TRBJ2-7; 9 bases align to TRBD1. The germline V gene has CDR1 LGHNA and CDR2 YSLEER. CDR3 length equals 15 residues. Trimming at V came to 1 base and at J to 6 bases, leaving 7 bases not matched to a gene. The CDR3 region has the DNA TGCGCCAGCAGCCAAGTGGGGACAGGGAGTTCCGAGCAGTACTTC. This gives the protein CASSQVGTGSSEQYF.

The sample holds a few counts of this clonotype. The chain has TRBV20-1 and TRBJ1-2, with D uncertain. The germline V and J ends were trimmed by 2 bases and 8 bases, with 18 bases remaining between them. CDR1 and CDR2 from the germline V gene are DFQATT and SNEGSKA (reference sequence). The CDR3 runs to 14 residues. The CDR3 here is CSARPEKASGGYTF. DNA of the CDR3: TGCAGTGCTAGACCGGAAAAGGCTTCGGGAGGCTACACCTTC.

The sample holds a few counts of this clonotype. This chain uses TRBV25-1 with TRBJ2-3; D is unresolved. V was clipped by 4 bases and J by 6 bases, with 14 bases between them. Germline CDR1 is MGHDK and CDR2 is SYGVNS. The CDR3 totals 14 residues. CDR3 region: CASSADLVPDTQYF. DNA for the CDR3: TGTGCCAGCAGTGCAGATTTAGTCCCCGATACGCAGTATTTT.

This clonotype was counted a few times. At one end the junction does not follow the germline gene, possibly because of a read error. The chain combines TRBV7-2 with TRBJ2-2, with TRBD1 identical over 7 bases. CDR1 and CDR2 (germline): SGHTA, FQGNSA. The CDR3 sequence is 14 residues long. The DNA for the CDR3 is TGTGCCAGCGGCTTAGAGGGGGCTGTCGGGGAGCTGTTTTTT. It specifies CASGLEGAVGELFF.

This clonotype has a handful of counts. The chain links TRBV20-1 to TRBJ2-1; 11 bases fit TRBD2. This CDR3 spans 16 amino acids. From germline, CDR1 is DFQATT and CDR2 SNEGSKA (reference sequence). Trimming took 6 bases from V and 0 from J; bases not matched to a gene: 7. The DNA of the CDR3 is TGCAGTGCGGCTGGGACTAGCGGAAGCTCCTACAATGAGCAGTTCTTC. Its protein product is CSAAGTSGSSYNEQFF.

This chain connects TRBV6-1 to TRBJ2-2; a weak D match, TRBD1 (5 bases). The CDR3 length is 13 residues. The germline CDR1 and CDR2 sequences are MNHNS and SASEGT. Trimming cost V 8 bases and J 7 bases, with 14 bases left between them. CDR3 in amino acids: CASGIRVYGELFF. The CDR3 DNA reads as TGTGCCAGCGGAATCAGGGTTTACGGGGAGCTGTTTTTT.

In this sample, this clonotype turned up a few times. The chain combines TRBV12-3 or TRBV12-4 with TRBJ2-7, with 12 bases matching TRBD1. The CDR3 has 16 amino acids. Unmatched junction bases numbered 9, after V lost 5 bases and J lost 4 bases. The CDR3 coding sequence is TGTGCCAGCAGTCCCCGTCTGGGACAGGGGGCATACGAGCAGTACTTC. Translated, it gives CASSPRLGQGAYEQYF.

This clonotype appeared once. V usage is TRBV7-9 and J usage is TRBJ2-3, with TRBD1 matching 12 bases. The CDR3 totals 16 residues. The ends lost 2 bases at V and 6 bases at J; junction bases unmatched: 6. The germline V gene encodes CDR1 SEHNR and CDR2 FQNEAQ (reference sequence). The CDR3 coding sequence is TGTGCCAGCAGCTTACTCTCGGGACAGGGGGCCGATACGCAGTATTTT. It yields the protein CASSLLSGQGADTQYF.

In this sample, this clonotype turned up a few times. The chain has TRBV12-3 or TRBV12-4 and TRBJ1-1; D not resolved. V was shortened by 6 bases and J by 4 bases, with 15 bases between the two germline ends. The CDR3 is made up of 14 amino acids. CDR3 nucleotides: TGTGCCAGCAGCGTTGGGCAGTTGATCACTGAAGCTTTCTTT. The encoded protein is CASSVGQLITEAFF.

The genes are TRBV5-1 and TRBJ1-4; D remains unclear. In germline, CDR1 is SGHRS, CDR2 YFSETQ. The CDR3 covers 13 residues. The ends were cut back, 5 bases at V and 12 bases at J, with 17 bases in the middle. CDR3 sequence reads: CASRPDRAGELFF. The CDR3 DNA reads as TGCGCCAGCAGGCCGGATCGCGCTGGCGAACTGTTTTTT. Supplemented by reference TRBV5-1 and TRBJ1-4, the full variable domain reads KAGVTQTPRYLIKTRGQQVTLSCSPISGHRSVSWYQQTPGQGLQFLFEYFSETQRNKGNFPGRFSGRQFSNSRSEMNVSTLELGDSALYLCASRPDRAGELFFGSGTQLSVL.

The genes are TRBV9 and TRBJ2-1; 7 bases are shared with TRBD2. The CDR3 contains 13 residues. Per the germline V gene, CDR1 is SGDLS and CDR2 is YYNGEE. Trimming took 3 bases from V and 6 from J; bases not matched to a gene: 3. Here the CDR3 reads CASSGGGTNEQFF. Here the CDR3 DNA reads TGTGCCAGCAGCGGGGGGGGGACCAATGAGCAGTTCTTC.

J is TRBJ2-6 and V is TRBV5-1; weak D call: TRBD1 (6 bases). This CDR3 is 18 amino acids long. The germline V gene has CDR1 SGHRS and CDR2 YFSETQ. V dropped 4 bases and J dropped 2 bases, with 19 bases sitting between them. Here the CDR3 DNA reads TGCGCCAGCAGCGATAACAAACAGGGTCTGGCTGGGGCCAACGTCCTGACTTTC. It codes for CASSDNKQGLAGANVLTF.

This chain connects TRBV7-9 to TRBJ1-6, with TRBD1 identical over 7 bases. The CDR3 is made up of 13 amino acids. Germline values: CDR1 SEHNR, CDR2 FQNEAQ (reference sequence). Unmatched junction bases numbered 1, after V lost 5 bases and J lost 6 bases. The CDR3 nucleotides are TGTGCCAGCAGCAGGGACAGTAATTCACCCCTCCACTTT. It codes for CASSRDSNSPLHF.

This clonotype was observed many times. The chain has TRBV12-3 or TRBV12-4 and TRBJ1-1; D perhaps matches TRBD1 (6 bases). V was pared by 6 bases and J by 0 bases, with 8 bases between. The CDR3 consists of 13 residues. The CDR3 region is CASSGQMNTEAFF. CDR3 coding DNA: TGTGCCAGCAGCGGACAGATGAACACTGAAGCTTTCTTT.

This clonotype was seen more than once but under ten times. V usage is TRBV7-6 and J usage is TRBJ2-5; D might be TRBD1 (7 bases). The germline V and J ends were trimmed by 0 bases and 3 bases, with 17 bases remaining between them. Germline CDR1 and CDR2: SGHVS and FNYEAQ. The CDR3 sequence is 17 residues long. CDR3 in amino acids: CASSLAGGTVDKETQYF. The DNA for the CDR3 is TGTGCCAGCAGCTTAGCTGGGGGGACAGTGGATAAAGAGACCCAGTACTTC.

This clonotype was seen repeatedly, ten times or more. The chain couples TRBV7-9 to TRBJ1-2; the D is unclear. Trimming removed 2 bases from V and 8 bases from J, with 21 bases in between. Germline lookup yields CDR1 SEHNR and CDR2 FQNEAQ (reference sequence). The length of the CDR3 is 16 residues. The CDR3 spells CASSLTGQPITGGYTF. As DNA, the CDR3 is TGTGCCAGCAGCTTAACCGGCCAACCTATAACCGGGGGCTACACCTTC.

This clonotype has only a few counts. The chain links TRBV12-3 or TRBV12-4 to TRBJ2-1, with 8 bases fitting TRBD2. V lost 3 bases to trimming and J lost 10 bases; unmatched junction nucleotides: 8. The CDR3 is 14 amino acids. The DNA of the CDR3 is TGTGCCAGCAGTTTGGGCGGGAGGTTCCTGGAGCAGTTCTTC. Translating gives CASSLGGRFLEQFF.